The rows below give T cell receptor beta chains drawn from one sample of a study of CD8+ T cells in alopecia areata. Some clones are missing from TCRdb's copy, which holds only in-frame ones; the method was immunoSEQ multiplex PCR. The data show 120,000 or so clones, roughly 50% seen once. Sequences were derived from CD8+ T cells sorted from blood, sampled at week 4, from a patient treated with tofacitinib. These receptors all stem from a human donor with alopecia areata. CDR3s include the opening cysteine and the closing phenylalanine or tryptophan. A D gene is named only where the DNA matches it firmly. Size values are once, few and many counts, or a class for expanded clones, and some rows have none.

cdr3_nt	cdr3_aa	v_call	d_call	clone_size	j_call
TGCAGCGTCCTTACCGGACAGGACTACGAGCAGTACTTC	CSVLTGQDYEQYF	TRBV29-1	TRBD1	NA	TRBJ2-7
TGTGCCAGCAGCGCGGACAGTTATAATTCACCCCTCCACTTT	CASSADSYNSPLHF	TRBV9	NA	few	TRBJ1-6
TGCAGCGTTGAAGCCTCCTCGGGAGGCTCTGGGGCCAACGTCCTGACTTTC	CSVEASSGGSGANVLTF	TRBV29-1	TRBD2	medium-sized	TRBJ2-6
TGCGCCAGCAGCCAGACAAGATCCACAGATCATGGCTACACCTTC	CASSQTRSTDHGYTF	TRBV4-1	NA	NA	TRBJ1-2
TGTGCCAGCAGTTCCCTGCAGAGGGGCGCTACCTACGAGCAGTACTTC	CASSSLQRGATYEQYF	TRBV28	NA	NA	TRBJ2-7
TGCAGCGCCCTAAGCTCCTACGAGCAGTACTTC	CSALSSYEQYF	TRBV29-1	NA	NA	TRBJ2-7
TGTGCCAGCAGCTCTGGGGACACCTACACCGGGGAGCTGTTTTTT	CASSSGDTYTGELFF	TRBV7-9	NA	NA	TRBJ2-2
TGTGCCAGCAGCTTCGCCTCAGGTTCCTACGAGCAGTACTTC	CASSFASGSYEQYF	TRBV7-9	NA	NA	TRBJ2-7
TGTGCCAGCAGCCAGCTAGCGGGGGGCACAGATACGCAGTATTTT	CASSQLAGGTDTQYF	TRBV4-2	TRBD2	NA	TRBJ2-3
TGCAGCGTGGTTGGTACAGGGGTAGCCAAAAACATTCAGTACTTC	CSVVGTGVAKNIQYF	TRBV29-1	TRBD1	NA	TRBJ2-4
TGTGCCAGCAGTCTCAGGGAAGATACGCAGTATTTT	CASSLREDTQYF	TRBV28	NA	NA	TRBJ2-3
TGTGCCATCACGAGCGGGGGGTTCGAGACCCAGTACTTC	CAITSGGFETQYF	TRBV10-3	TRBD2	NA	TRBJ2-5
TGCAGCGTCTTCGGGGGCCGCCGGTACGAGCAGTACTTC	CSVFGGRRYEQYF	TRBV29-1	NA	NA	TRBJ2-7
TGTGCCAGCAGCTTAACCGGGGGGGCCGGCGAGCAGTACTTC	CASSLTGGAGEQYF	TRBV7-6	TRBD2	few	TRBJ2-7
TGTGCTAGTGGTTTGGTACAGGGCCCCGGCAATGAGCAGTTCTTC	CASGLVQGPGNEQFF	TRBV12-5	NA	few	TRBJ2-1
TGTGCCAGCGCCCCTAACCCACTAGCGGGGGGGCAAGATACGCAGTATTTT	CASAPNPLAGGQDTQYF	TRBV27	TRBD2	NA	TRBJ2-3
TGTGCCTGGAGTAGCGTAGAGATTGAAGCTTTCTTT	CAWSSVEIEAFF	TRBV30	NA	NA	TRBJ1-1
TGTGCCAGTAGTATTCGGGGATTGGATGGCTACACCTTC	CASSIRGLDGYTF	TRBV19	NA	NA	TRBJ1-2
TGTGCCAGCAGCTTGTTCTTATCCATCATGTTGGAGACCCAGTACTTC	CASSLFLSIMLETQYF	TRBV11-2	NA	few	TRBJ2-5
TGTGCCGCGCGAGGGGGATTTGAAGCTTTCTTT	CAARGGFEAFF	TRBV10-3	NA	few	TRBJ1-1
TGTGCCTGGAACGGGGGAGGAACTGAAGCTTTCTTT	CAWNGGGTEAFF	TRBV30	NA	NA	TRBJ1-1
TGCAGCGTTATAGAGTCTGGGGCCAACGTCCTGACTTTC	CSVIESGANVLTF	TRBV29-1	NA	few	TRBJ2-6
TGTGCCAGCAGTTACTCGTTCCAGGGGAGGAACGAGCAGTACTTC	CASSYSFQGRNEQYF	TRBV6-5	NA	NA	TRBJ2-7
TGTGCCAGCAGCTTGGCACTATCCTATAATTCACCCCTCCACTTT	CASSLALSYNSPLHF	TRBV11-2	NA	NA	TRBJ1-6
TGTGCCCGGAGGGACACGGATTACAATGAGCAGTTCTTC	CARRDTDYNEQFF	TRBV30	NA	few	TRBJ2-1
TGCAGCGTTCCGCAAGTCAATGAGCAGTTCTTC	CSVPQVNEQFF	TRBV29-1	NA	NA	TRBJ2-1
TGTGCCAGCAGAACTTCAGGGGGCCTGGACACTGAAGCTTTCTTT	CASRTSGGLDTEAFF	TRBV27	TRBD1	NA	TRBJ1-1
TGTGCCATCAAAGACGACGAAGAGACCCAGTACTTC	CAIKDDEETQYF	TRBV10-3	NA	NA	TRBJ2-5
TGTGCCAGCAGAATTTGGACAGGGGACACTGAAGCTTTCTTT	CASRIWTGDTEAFF	TRBV27	TRBD1	NA	TRBJ1-1
TGTGCCAGCAGCGCTCGGGGTTGGGCCTACGAGCAGTACTTC	CASSARGWAYEQYF	TRBV7-2	NA	NA	TRBJ2-7